The T cell receptor beta chain described here comes from a study of vaccination and CD4 T cells after COVID-19. Study-level information: Cellular stimulation was performed using overlapping spike peptides derived from SARS-CoV-2, HCoV-NL63, HCoV-OC43 and HCoV-229E.

The Oncomine TCR Beta short-read assay sequenced DNA from cultured CD4+ T cells. TCRdb passed the PCR reads through MiXCR, listing each CDR3 protein once. Of over 8,000 distinct CDR3 sequences in the sample, under 25% were seen once. The treatment is: roughly 11-day PBMC culture with coronavirus spike peptide pools or control peptides (ViraFEST assay). The authors cultured two million PBMCs per well with roughly 10 IU/ml IL-2 and approximately 10 ug/ml peptide pools. Negative selection was the method that isolated CD4+ T cells after less than 12 days of culture. The ends were cut back, 2 bases at V and 2 bases at J, with 12 bases in the middle. Germline V CDR1 and CDR2: DFQATT, SNEGSKA (reference sequence). The CDR3 length is 14 residues. Note on this clonotype: Its antigen is not known.

V gene TRBV20-1 combines with J gene TRBJ2-5; perhaps TRBD1 as D (7 bases). The source of this sequence is a human donor with COVID-19. The sample comprised cultured CD4+ T cells from blood. The CDR3 loop reads CSARSPGGQETQYF. The CDR3 nucleotides are TGCAGTGCTAGATCCCCAGGGGGGCAAGAGACCCAGTACTTC.